The next 31 T cell receptor beta chains were all read from a single sample in a study of early T cells in non-severe SARS-CoV-2 infection. TCRdb re-analysed the 5' RACE reads in MiXCR, keeping a single row per CDR3 protein. Of approximately 60,000 distinct CDR3 sequences listed, approximately 13% are singletons. Sequencing input: whole blood. Receptor source: an adult who was a healthcare worker with PCR-confirmed SARS-CoV-2 infection or an uninfected control (not recorded which).

This clonotype occurred many times. The chain combines TRBV18 with TRBJ1-1; D perhaps matches TRBD1 (6 bases). CDR1 and CDR2 (germline): KGHSH, LQKENI. The germline V and J ends were trimmed by 4 bases and 1 base, with 13 bases remaining between them. This CDR3 contains 15 residues. CDR3 bases: TGTGCCAGCTCACGGGAGACAGGAGGGAACACTGAAGCTTTCTTT. Translation: CASSRETGGNTEAFF.

This clonotype was recorded at least ten times. This chain connects TRBV5-1 to TRBJ2-2; 8 nucleotides align to TRBD2. The germline gives CDR1 SGHRS, CDR2 YFSETQ. V lost 2 bases to trimming and J lost 2 bases; unmatched junction nucleotides: 8. The CDR3 sequence is 17 residues long. CDR3 sequence (DNA): TGCGCCAGCAGCTTAATCAGAGCGGGGGTAAACACCGGGGAGCTGTTTTTT. Its translation is CASSLIRAGVNTGELFF. The full variable domain, in which reference TRBV5-1 and TRBJ2-2 provide the parts outside the CDR3, is KAGVTQTPRYLIKTRGQQVTLSCSPISGHRSVSWYQQTPGQGLQFLFEYFSETQRNKGNFPGRFSGRQFSNSRSEMNVSTLELGDSALYLCASSLIRAGVNTGELFFGEGSRLTVL.

V usage is TRBV11-2 and J usage is TRBJ2-7, with D unresolved. This CDR3 region has 14 residues. From germline, CDR1 is SGHAT and CDR2 FQNNGV. V lost 6 bases and J lost 0, with 12 bases in between. CDR3 coding DNA: TGTGCCAGCAGTTTCGATCCCAGCTCCTACGAGCAGTACTTC. This codes for CASSFDPSSYEQYF.

This chain connects TRBV5-4 to TRBJ2-1; the match to TRBD2 covers 7 bases. The germline V gene has CDR1 SGHNT and CDR2 YYREEE (reference sequence). Unmatched junction bases numbered 4, after V lost 7 bases and J lost 0 bases. The CDR3 runs 14 residues. The CDR3 DNA is TGTGCCAGCCACGGGACTACCTCCTACAATGAGCAGTTCTTC. Translation: CASHGTTSYNEQFF.

This clonotype was recorded at least ten times. This CDR3 reads CATATGAGYNEQFF. CDR3 DNA sequence: TGTGCCACCGCGACAGGGGCGGGCTACAATGAGCAGTTCTTC. The chain links TRBV7-3 to TRBJ2-1; 8 nucleotides agree with TRBD1. Per the germline V gene, CDR1 is SGHTA and CDR2 is FQGTGA. V shed 10 bases and J 3 bases; nucleotides not matched to a gene: 8. The CDR3 spans 14 residues.

The table lists this clonotype with a few counts. The chain couples TRBV3-1 to TRBJ2-7; TRBD2 agrees at 8 bases. The CDR3 is made up of 15 amino acids. After removal of 2 bases from V and 0 bases from J, the junction contained 3 bases not matched to a gene. Germline-derived CDR1 and CDR2 are LGHDT and YNNKEL (reference sequence). Here the CDR3 reads CASSQSAGASYEQYF. The CDR3 region has the DNA TGTGCCAGCAGCCAATCAGCGGGGGCCTCCTACGAGCAGTACTTC.

This clonotype was observed at least ten times. Germline is not matched at one junction end, which may reflect a read error. This chain joins TRBV12-3 or TRBV12-4 and TRBJ1-5; no clear D. The CDR3 has 12 amino acids. CDR3 amino acids: CASSLGNQPQHF. The CDR3 nucleotides read TGTGCCAGCAGCTTAGGCAATCAGCCCCAGCATTTT.

This clonotype was counted only a few times. V is TRBV6-5 and J is TRBJ2-3, with no clear D. Trimming took off 2 bases at V and 0 bases at J, with 9 bases between the two ends. CDR1 is MNHEY, CDR2 SVGAGI, per germline. This CDR3 spans 15 amino acids. The CDR3 sequence: CASSYRSFSTDTQYF. In nucleotides, the CDR3 is TGTGCCAGCAGTTACCGCAGCTTTAGCACAGATACGCAGTATTTT.

This clonotype was observed a few times. The chain carries TRBV7-9 and TRBJ1-4, with 12 bases matching TRBD1. Germline lookup yields CDR1 SEHNR and CDR2 FQNEAQ (reference sequence). V lost 5 bases and J lost 2; bases outside the gene matches: 9. The CDR3 contains 18 residues. CDR3 sequence (DNA): TGTGCCAGCAGCCCCGGGACAGGGGGCAGGGGGACTAATGAAAAACTGTTTTTT. Amino acids: CASSPGTGGRGTNEKLFF. The variable domain in full, completed from reference TRBV7-9 and TRBJ1-4, reads DTGVSQNPRHKITKRGQNVTFRCDPISEHNRLYWYRQTLGQGPEFLTYFQNEAQLEKSRLLSDRFSAERPKGSFSTLEIQRTEQGDSAMYLCASSPGTGGRGTNEKLFFGSGTQLSVL.

This clonotype has ten or more counts. The V and J genes are TRBV20-1 and TRBJ1-4; perhaps TRBD1 as D (6 bases). The CDR3 runs to 12 residues. Trimming shortened V by 6 bases and J by 10 bases, and 15 bases separated the two germline ends. Per the germline V gene, CDR1 is DFQATT and CDR2 is SNEGSKA (reference sequence). CDR3 amino acids: CSAEDSPGKLFF. The CDR3 DNA sequence: TGCAGTGCGGAGGACAGCCCGGGAAAACTGTTTTTT.

This clonotype showed up just a few times. The chain links TRBV15 to TRBJ1-5; possible D gene TRBD1, 6 bases. The ends were cut back, 3 bases at V and 8 bases at J, with 17 bases in the middle. The CDR3 contains 15 residues. Germline V gene data show CDR1 as LNHNV and CDR2 as YYDKDF (reference sequence). For the CDR3, the DNA is TGTGCCACCAGCAGCCAGGGAACGGGGGCTGAGCCCCAGCATTTT. Translation: CATSSQGTGAEPQHF.

This clonotype was seen repeatedly, ten times or more. The rearrangement joins TRBV12-3 or TRBV12-4 to TRBJ2-2; D gene uncertain. V lost 6 bases and J lost 7, with 12 bases in between. The CDR3 has 13 residues. CDR3 sequence: CASRGFGIGELFF. The CDR3, as DNA: TGTGCCAGCAGGGGATTTGGCATCGGGGAGCTGTTTTTT.

This clonotype has just a few counts. J is TRBJ1-2 and V is TRBV27; tentative D call: TRBD1 (5 bases). CDR3 length: 18 amino acids. V was cut by 4 bases and J by 8 bases, with 29 bases left in between. Germline CDR1 MNHEY, CDR2 SMNVEV (reference sequence). CDR3 in amino acids: CASSSTNRGLRLGEGYTF. As DNA, the CDR3 is TGTGCCAGCAGTTCGACAAACCGGGGACTTCGCCTTGGGGAGGGCTACACCTTC.

Only a few counts were recorded for this clonotype. CDR3 sequence: CASILDSHGAGYTF. Here the CDR3 DNA reads TGTGCCAGCATCCTGGACTCACATGGTGCTGGCTACACCTTC. This chain joins TRBV12-3 or TRBV12-4 and TRBJ1-2; the D is unclear. The CDR3 is 14 residues long. V shed 7 bases and J shed 7 bases, with 19 bases lying between them.

This clonotype has a count of ten or more. V gene TRBV30 combines with J gene TRBJ1-2; 7 bases line up with TRBD1. V gave up 3 bases and J gave up 4 bases; unmatched junction bases: 8. From germline, CDR1 is GTSNPN and CDR2 SVGIG (reference sequence). There are 14 residues in the CDR3. The chain's CDR3 is CAWSSYQGVYGYTF. CDR3 sequence (DNA): TGTGCCTGGAGCTCGTACCAGGGGGTCTATGGCTACACCTTC.

This clonotype showed up many times. The rearrangement links TRBV7-3 to TRBJ2-5, with D hard to call. CDR1 is SGHTA, CDR2 FQGTGA, per germline. The CDR3 loop spans 13 amino acids. Trimming removed 5 bases at V and 5 bases at J, with 12 bases between. CDR3 sequence reads: CASSRSASETQYF. Written as DNA, the CDR3 is TGTGCCAGCAGCCGTTCCGCGTCGGAGACCCAGTACTTC. The full variable domain, with the rest looked up from reference TRBV7-3 and TRBJ2-5, is GAGVSQTPSNKVTEKGKYVELRCDPISGHTALYWYRQSLGQGPEFLIYFQGTGAADDSGLPNDRFFAVRPEGSVSTLKIQRTERGDSAVYLCASSRSASETQYFGPGTRLLVL.

The chain links TRBV14 to TRBJ1-5; tentatively, D is TRBD1 (5 bases). The germline V and J ends were trimmed by 3 bases and 7 bases, with 13 bases remaining between them. The CDR3 runs to 14 residues. Per germline, CDR1 SGHDN and CDR2 FVKESK. The CDR3 nucleotides read TGTGCCAGCAGCCAGACGGGACGGGGACAGCCCCAGCATTTT. It codes for CASSQTGRGQPQHF.

This clonotype was counted many times. The CDR3 DNA follows: TGTGCCAGCAGTTACGGACAGCTTGGCTACACCTTC. Its protein is CASSYGQLGYTF. This chain uses TRBV6-2 or TRBV6-3 with TRBJ1-2; tentative D call: TRBD1 (6 bases). Germline V gives CDR1 MNHEY, CDR2 SVGEGT. V lost 2 bases and J 7 bases, leaving 8 bases between the germline ends. CDR3 size: 12 residues.

V and J are TRBV29-1 and TRBJ1-2; possible D gene TRBD1, 5 bases. Germline CDR1 SQVTM, CDR2 ANQGSEA. Trimming removed 7 bases at V and 0 bases at J, with 12 bases between. This CDR3 region has 13 residues. In DNA, the CDR3 is TGCAGCGCCGCCGGGGCACCTAACTATGGCTACACCTTC. Translation: CSAAGAPNYGYTF.

This clonotype was observed a few times. The chain joins TRBV6-2 or TRBV6-3 to TRBJ1-1; D gene unclear. The V gene lost 0 bases and the J gene lost 5 bases, with 7 bases spanning the gap. The CDR3 extends over 13 amino acids. Germline CDR1 is MNHEY and CDR2 is SVGEGT. CDR3 nucleotides: TGTGCCAGCAGTTACTCGTCTCTGACTGAAGCTTTCTTT. Translated, it gives CASSYSSLTEAFF.

The chain is built from TRBV12-3 or TRBV12-4 and TRBJ2-5, with 7 positions matching TRBD2. Trimming cost V 6 bases and J 2 bases; bases outside gene matches: 6. The CDR3 consists of 14 residues. Here the CDR3 reads CASRGDYPQETQYF. The CDR3 DNA sequence: TGTGCCAGCAGAGGGGACTACCCTCAAGAGACCCAGTACTTC.

This clonotype was detected only a few times. J is TRBJ2-1 and V is TRBV18; perhaps TRBD1 as D (5 bases). Germline CDR1 is KGHSH and CDR2 is LQKENI. The CDR3 length is 16 residues. V gave up 0 bases and J gave up 7 bases, with 16 bases separating them. The CDR3 spells CASSPPGGALGNEQFF. The CDR3 DNA sequence: TGTGCCAGCTCACCACCGGGTGGGGCTCTCGGGAATGAGCAGTTCTTC.

This clonotype was detected many times. The chain couples TRBV6-5 to TRBJ1-2, with TRBD1 matching 7 bases. Trimming removed 0 bases from V and 7 bases from J; junction bases left unmatched: 5. Germline assignment: CDR1 MNHEY and CDR2 SVGAGI. CDR3 length: 14 amino acids. CDR3 sequence: CASSYSGTAGGYTF. The DNA of the CDR3 is TGTGCCAGCAGTTACTCGGGGACAGCGGGTGGCTACACCTTC.

This clonotype was seen only a few times. The chain recombines TRBV12-3 or TRBV12-4 with TRBJ2-5; D possibly matches TRBD1 or TRBD2 (5 bases each). Trimming took off 3 bases at V and 5 bases at J, with 13 bases between the two ends. This CDR3 region has 14 residues. CDR3: CASSFGSGQETQYF. CDR3 sequence (DNA): TGTGCCAGCAGTTTTGGGTCGGGGCAGGAGACCCAGTACTTC.

The CDR3 protein is CASSKRALEAGELFF. The CDR3 nucleotides are TGTGCCAGCAGTAAACGGGCCCTGGAGGCCGGGGAGCTGTTTTTT. The rearrangement uses TRBV6-1 and TRBJ2-2, with a weak D call TRBD2 (5 bases). This CDR3 is built from 15 residues. V was trimmed by 5 bases and J by 6 bases, leaving 16 bases between them. Germline-derived CDR1 and CDR2 are MNHNS and SASEGT.

The V gene is TRBV20-1, the J gene TRBJ2-1; TRBD2 matches at 15 bases. Unmatched junction bases numbered 10, after V lost 5 bases and J lost 5 bases. The germline CDR1 and CDR2 sequences are DFQATT and SNEGSKA (reference sequence). This CDR3 has 17 amino acids. Here the CDR3 DNA reads TGCAGTGCTCACATAGGGACTAGCGGGGGGCTGGACAATGAGCAGTTCTTC. This encodes CSAHIGTSGGLDNEQFF.

V usage is TRBV6-1 and J usage is TRBJ2-7; weak D call: TRBD1 (6 bases). This CDR3 comprises 13 residues. Between the trimmed V and J ends, which lost 5 bases and 8 bases, there was a span of 16 bases. CDR1 and CDR2 from the germline V gene are MNHNS and SASEGT. The CDR3 DNA follows: TGTGCCAGCAGTTTTTCGATTGGGGACAAGCAGTACTTC. Its translation is CASSFSIGDKQYF.

This clonotype was seen a few times. This chain uses TRBV4-2 with TRBJ2-3; 7 bases are shared with TRBD1. Trimming took 4 bases from V and 0 from J; bases not matched to a gene: 10. The CDR3 has 17 residues. Germline values: CDR1 LGHNA, CDR2 YNFKEQ. The CDR3 is CASSRSGGVTSTDTQYF. CDR3 nucleotide sequence: TGTGCCAGCAGCCGGTCAGGGGGTGTTACTAGCACAGATACGCAGTATTTT.

The sample holds many counts of this clonotype. This rearrangement joins TRBV7-6 to TRBJ1-1; D remains unclear. Germline V gene lookup returns CDR1 SGHVS and CDR2 FNYEAQ. Trimming removed 1 base at V and 1 base at J, with 10 bases between. CDR3 size: 15 residues. In DNA, the CDR3 is TGTGCCAGCAGCTTAGTGGTTGGAAGGAACACTGAAGCTTTCTTT. Residues: CASSLVVGRNTEAFF.

The gene calls are TRBV20-1 and TRBJ1-2; D ambiguous. V dropped 3 bases and J dropped 7 bases, with 12 bases sitting between them. Germline V gives CDR1 DFQATT, CDR2 SNEGSKA (reference sequence). This CDR3 has 12 amino acids. CDR3 bases: TGCAGTGCTAGTCTGGGGTTTAGTGGCTACACCTTC. It translates to CSASLGFSGYTF.

This clonotype has at least ten counts. The gene calls are TRBV7-6 and TRBJ2-1, with D unresolved. This CDR3 is 13 amino acids long. Germline loops: CDR1 SGHVS, CDR2 FNYEAQ. V lost 5 bases and J 4 bases, leaving 9 bases between the germline ends. The DNA for the CDR3 is TGTGCCAGCAGCCTGGGCCGGTACAATGAGCAGTTCTTC. Residues: CASSLGRYNEQFF.